Following are 13 T cell receptor beta chains from one sample sequenced in a study of metastatic and nonmetastatic thyroid tumors. The entire patient cohort was treatment-naive prior to thyroid surgery. TCRdb re-called clones via MiXCR from the PCR reads. The sample holds about 39,000 clones; 12% are singletons and the top ten take 7% to 9.5%. What was sequenced was blood. The receptors come from a male donor with papillary thyroid cancer or a benign thyroid nodule (not recorded which). Some clones in this sample may be carry-over from other donors' samples.

In its sample, this clone was seen many times. This chain joins TRBV27 and TRBJ2-7; 9 bases are shared with TRBD2. CDR3 length equals 18 residues. The germline CDR1 and CDR2 sequences are MNHEY and SMNVEV (reference sequence). V shed 6 bases and J 1 base; nucleotides not matched to a gene: 16. CDR3 sequence: CASSPWGLARLGSYEQYF. DNA for the CDR3: TGTGCCAGCAGCCCATGGGGACTAGCAAGGTTGGGTTCCTACGAGCAGTACTTC.

This clone was seen many times. The chain joins TRBV28 to TRBJ1-5, with D tentatively TRBD1 (6 bases). Germline V gene sequence: CDR1 MDHEN, CDR2 SYDVKM. This CDR3 contains 14 residues. The V and J ends lost 6 bases and 3 bases respectively, with 12 bases between them. The DNA of the CDR3 is TGTGCCAGCAGGATACAGGGTTCCAATCAGCCCCAGCATTTT. Encoded protein: CASRIQGSNQPQHF.

This clone was seen many times. This rearrangement joins TRBV10-3 to TRBJ1-2; D might be TRBD1 (5 bases). Germline V gene lookup returns CDR1 ENHRY and CDR2 SYGVKD. CDR3 length: 13 amino acids. The V and J ends lost 3 bases and 7 bases respectively, with 12 bases between them. The CDR3 is CAISERGEGGYTF. The CDR3 DNA sequence: TGTGCCATCAGTGAACGGGGGGAGGGTGGCTACACCTTC.

This clone was picked up many times. This sequence may be a read error, since a much larger clone differs from it by one base. The genes are TRBV19 and TRBJ1-2, with 12 bases identical to TRBD1. Germline CDR1 LNHDA, CDR2 SQIVND (reference sequence). Unmatched junction bases numbered 1, after V lost 5 bases and J lost 3 bases. CDR3 length: 14 residues. CDR3 nucleotide sequence: TGTGCCAGTAGTGGGGACAGGGGGCACTATGGCTACACCTTC. It codes for CASSGDRGHYGYTF.

This clone has a count of ten or more. The chain joins TRBV15 to TRBJ1-5; D is possibly TRBD1 (5 bases). Germline CDR1 and CDR2: LNHNV and YYDKDF (reference sequence). This CDR3 region has 15 residues. The ends were cut back, 0 bases at V and 7 bases at J, with 13 bases in the middle. The CDR3 loop reads CATSRDWGLGQPQHF. CDR3 coding DNA: TGTGCCACCAGCAGAGATTGGGGACTTGGGCAGCCCCAGCATTTT.

This clone was counted ten times or more. This chain uses TRBV7-9 with TRBJ2-2, with TRBD1 as a possible D gene (6 bases). The CDR3 has 14 amino acids. CDR1 and CDR2 (germline): SEHNR, FQNEAQ (reference sequence). The germline V and J ends were trimmed by 5 bases and 7 bases, with 14 bases remaining between them. The CDR3 sequence is CASSRGQFVGELFF. Here the CDR3 DNA reads TGTGCCAGCAGCCGCGGACAGTTTGTCGGGGAGCTGTTTTTT.

The sample holds many counts of this clone. V usage is TRBV9 and J usage is TRBJ1-4; no clear D. This CDR3 comprises 14 residues. Germline CDR1 reads SGDLS; CDR2 reads YYNGEE. Trimming took 0 bases from V and 7 from J, leaving 10 bases between them. The DNA of the CDR3 is TGTGCCAGCAGCGTAGAGGCTTGGAGTGAAAAACTGTTTTTT. It yields the protein CASSVEAWSEKLFF.

V and J are TRBV6-1 and TRBJ1-3; 7 nucleotides align to TRBD1. CDR1 and CDR2 (germline): MNHNS, SASEGT. Trimming removed 0 bases from V and 4 bases from J; junction bases left unmatched: 6. There are 16 residues in the CDR3. This CDR3 is CASSEAGQYAGNTIYF. The DNA of the CDR3 is TGTGCCAGCAGTGAAGCGGGACAGTACGCGGGAAACACCATATATTTT.

The sample holds many counts of this clone. J is TRBJ2-1 and V is TRBV6-2 or TRBV6-3; 9 bases align to TRBD2. CDR1 is MNHEY, CDR2 SVGEGT, per germline. Losses at the gene ends were 5 bases for V and 0 bases for J; bases not matched to a gene: 14. The CDR3 length is 19 residues. The CDR3 spells CASSNVAGVTSRSYNEQFF. CDR3 DNA: TGTGCCAGCAGTAACGTAGCGGGAGTGACATCTCGCTCCTACAATGAGCAGTTCTTC.

Notes on this clone: Sequence at one end of the junction differs from germline and may be a read error. CDR3 coding DNA: TGTGCCAGCAGCCAAGGATGGGAAAACGAGCAGTGCTTC. Translation: CASSQGWENEQCF. The chain has TRBV3-1 and TRBJ2-7, with no clear D. The germline V gene encodes CDR1 LGHDT and CDR2 YNNKEL (reference sequence). This CDR3 is built from 13 residues.

The sample holds many counts of this clone. The chain uses TRBV6-1 and TRBJ1-4, with 8 bases fitting TRBD1. V gave up 5 bases and J gave up 3 bases; unmatched junction bases: 5. In germline, CDR1 is MNHNS, CDR2 SASEGT. This CDR3 is built from 15 residues. This CDR3 reads CASSRQGPANEKLFF. The CDR3 DNA reads TGTGCCAGCAGTCGACAGGGGCCGGCTAATGAAAAACTGTTTTTT.

This clone occurred many times. Other nucleotide sequences from this sample produce the same CDR3. The chain couples TRBV7-3 to TRBJ1-5, with D perhaps TRBD1 (5 bases). Per germline, CDR1 SGHTA and CDR2 FQGTGA. This CDR3 is 15 amino acids long. Trimming pared 4 bases from V and 2 bases from J, leaving 12 bases between. The CDR3 sequence is CASSSTGGGNQPQHF. CDR3 nucleotides: TGTGCCAGCAGCTCCACCGGGGGGGGCAATCAGCCCCAGCATTTT. The variable domain in full, with the rest retrieved from reference TRBV7-3 and TRBJ1-5, is GAGVSQTPSNKVTEKGKYVELRCDPISGHTALYWYRQSLGQGPEFLIYFQGTGAADDSGLPNDRFFAVRPEGSVSTLKIQRTERGDSAVYLCASSSTGGGNQPQHFGDGTRLSIL.

By its share, this clone is medium-sized. CDR3 sequence reads: CASRPPVHIRNEQFF. The CDR3 DNA is TGTGCCAGCAGACCACCGGTACACATAAGGAATGAGCAGTTCTTC. This chain connects TRBV6-2 or TRBV6-3 to TRBJ2-1; D remains ambiguous. Trimming took 6 bases from V and 7 from J, leaving 19 bases between them. Per germline, CDR1 MNHEY and CDR2 SVGEGT. CDR3 length equals 15 residues.